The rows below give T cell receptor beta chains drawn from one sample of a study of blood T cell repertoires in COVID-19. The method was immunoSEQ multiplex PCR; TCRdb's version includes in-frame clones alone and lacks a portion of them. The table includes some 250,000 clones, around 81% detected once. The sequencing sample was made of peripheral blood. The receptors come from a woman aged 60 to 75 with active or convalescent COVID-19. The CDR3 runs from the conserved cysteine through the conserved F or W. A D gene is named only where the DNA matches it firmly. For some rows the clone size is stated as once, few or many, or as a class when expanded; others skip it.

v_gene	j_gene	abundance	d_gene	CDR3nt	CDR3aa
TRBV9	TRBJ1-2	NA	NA	TGTGCCAGCAGTGTTTCACAGGGCTTCTATGGCTACACCTTC	CASSVSQGFYGYTF
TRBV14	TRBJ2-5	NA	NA	TGTGCCAGCAGCCAAGGAGGTGCGGGTTGGGAGACCCAGTACTTC	CASSQGGAGWETQYF
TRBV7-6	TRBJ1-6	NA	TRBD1	TGTGCCACCTCAGCTTCATACAACCGGGGGACAGGGGGGATCAATTCACCCCTCCACTTT	CATSASYNRGTGGINSPLHF
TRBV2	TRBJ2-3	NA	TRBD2	TGTGCCAGCAGTGAAGCGGGGGGGAGGGGAGATACGCAGTATTTT	CASSEAGGRGDTQYF
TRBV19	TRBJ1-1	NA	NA	TGTGCCAGTAAACAGGAGATGAACACTGAAGCTTTCTTT	CASKQEMNTEAFF
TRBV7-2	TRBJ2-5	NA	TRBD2	TGTGCCAGCAGCACCGGGGGGGCGGGGGAGACCCAGTACTTC	CASSTGGAGETQYF
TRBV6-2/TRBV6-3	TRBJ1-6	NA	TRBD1	TGTGCCAGCAGCACCGGGACAGGGACTTCACCCCTCCACTTT	CASSTGTGTSPLHF
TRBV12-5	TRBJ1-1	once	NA	TGTGCTAGTGGTTTGGTATTAGCTGTGTGGGGGACACGTGAAGCTTTCTTT	CASGLVLAVWGTREAFF
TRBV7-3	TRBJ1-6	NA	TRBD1	TGTGCCAGCAGCTCCACCGGGACAGGGGGCCGGAGTGGTTCACCCCTCCACTTT	CASSSTGTGGRSGSPLHF
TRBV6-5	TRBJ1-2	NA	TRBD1	TGTGCCAGTAAAAGGGGACAGGGGTTACGGGGCTACACCTTC	CASKRGQGLRGYTF
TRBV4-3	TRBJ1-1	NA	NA	TGCGCCAGCAGCCAAGATATCGAGGTTTCTGAAGCTTTCTTT	CASSQDIEVSEAFF
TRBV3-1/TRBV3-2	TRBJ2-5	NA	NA	TGTGCCAGCAGCCACGGGGGTGGGAAGACCCAGTACTTC	CASSHGGGKTQYF
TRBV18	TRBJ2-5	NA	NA	TGTGCCAGCTCACTCACATCCCAAGAGACCCAGTACTTC	CASSLTSQETQYF
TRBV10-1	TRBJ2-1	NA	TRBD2	TGCGCCAGCGCCCCAAACTTAGCGGGGGAGGCGTTCTTC	CASAPNLAGEAFF
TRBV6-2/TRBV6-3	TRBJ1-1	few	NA	TGTGCCAGCAGTTACTCCGGTACCCGGGATTTGAACACTGAAGCTTTCTTT	CASSYSGTRDLNTEAFF
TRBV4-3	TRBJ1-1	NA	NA	TGCGCCAGCAGCCCCGCTGCCACGGACAGTCGGAACACTGAAGCTTTCTTT	CASSPAATDSRNTEAFF
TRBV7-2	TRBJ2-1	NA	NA	TGTGCCAGCAGCTTAGGGCTAGCCAATGAGCAGTTCTTC	CASSLGLANEQFF
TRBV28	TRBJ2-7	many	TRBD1	TGTGCCAGCAGGACAGGGTCTTTCCACGAGCAGTACTTC	CASRTGSFHEQYF
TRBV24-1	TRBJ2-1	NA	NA	TGTGCCACCAGTGATGCCCCAGAAGATGAGCAGTTCTTC	CATSDAPEDEQFF
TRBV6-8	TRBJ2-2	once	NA	TGTGCCAGCAGGAGGGAGGTGAACACCGGGGAGCTGTTTTTT	CASRREVNTGELFF
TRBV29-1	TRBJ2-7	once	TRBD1	TGCAGCGTTTCCCTCGGGACAGGGACCTACGAGCAGTACTTC	CSVSLGTGTYEQYF
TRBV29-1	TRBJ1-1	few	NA	TGCAGCGTCGTCAGGGGAAACACTGAAGCTTTCTTT	CSVVRGNTEAFF
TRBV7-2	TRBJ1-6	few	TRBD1	TGTGCCAGCAGCTTAGTTCCAGGGGGTTTCTCACCCCTCCACTTT	CASSLVPGGFSPLHF
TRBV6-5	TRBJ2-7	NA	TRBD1	TGTGCCAGCCGCAGGGACAGGGCCTCCTACGAGCAGTACTTC	CASRRDRASYEQYF
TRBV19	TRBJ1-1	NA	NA	TGTGCCAGTAGTATCGGCGGCGGGGACACTGAAGCTTTCTTT	CASSIGGGDTEAFF
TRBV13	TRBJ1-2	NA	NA	TGTGCCAGCAGCTTCGGGACACGGGTCGAGTTTGGCTACACCTTC	CASSFGTRVEFGYTF
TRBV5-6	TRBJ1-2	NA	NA	TGTGCCAGCAGCCCGGGGGGGAACTATGGCTACACCTTC	CASSPGGNYGYTF
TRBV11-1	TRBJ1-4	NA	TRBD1	TGTGCCAGCAGTTACCACAGGGGACCTAATGAAAAACTGTTTTTT	CASSYHRGPNEKLFF
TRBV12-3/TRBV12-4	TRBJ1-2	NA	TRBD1	TGTGCCAGCAGTCTGAGGGGGCGCTATGGCTACACCTTC	CASSLRGRYGYTF
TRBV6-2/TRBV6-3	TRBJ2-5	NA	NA	TGTGCCAGCAGTTTCATTTCGGGTCAAGAGACCCAGTACTTC	CASSFISGQETQYF
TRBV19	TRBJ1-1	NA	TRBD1	TGTGCCACCTCCTCGCAGGGGGCGGGTTGGGTGAACACTGAAGCTTTCTTT	CATSSQGAGWVNTEAFF
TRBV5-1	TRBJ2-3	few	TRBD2	TGCGCCAGCAGCTTGGGAAATAGCGGGGGGGCTCCGCAGTATTTT	CASSLGNSGGAPQYF
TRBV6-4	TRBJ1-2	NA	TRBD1	TGTGCCAGCAGTGACTCTGGGCAGGGGGCTGCCTATGGCTACACCTTC	CASSDSGQGAAYGYTF
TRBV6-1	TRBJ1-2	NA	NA	TGTCTAACCTCGGGGGGCGCAGACTATGGCTACACCTTC	CLTSGGADYGYTF
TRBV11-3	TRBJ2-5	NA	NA	TGTGCCAGCAGCCGAGCGGGTGAAGAGACCCAGTACTTC	CASSRAGEETQYF
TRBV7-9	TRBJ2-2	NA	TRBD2	TGTGCCAGCAGCTTAGAGGAGCGGGGGGGCGTCGGGGAGCTGTTTTTT	CASSLEERGGVGELFF
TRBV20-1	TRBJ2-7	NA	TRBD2	TGCAGTGCTAGTTCGAGCGGGGGGAGCTCCTACGAGCAGTACTTC	CSASSSGGSSYEQYF
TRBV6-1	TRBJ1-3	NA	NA	TGTGCCAGCAGTGACCGACAGTACTCTGGAAACACCATATATTTT	CASSDRQYSGNTIYF
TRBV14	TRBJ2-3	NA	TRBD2	TGTGCCAGCAGCCAAGGACCGCCTAGCGGGGGTGCAGATACGCAGTATTTT	CASSQGPPSGGADTQYF
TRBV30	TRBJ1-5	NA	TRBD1	TGTGCCTGGAGTGTGCCCGGACAGGGGAGGCAGCCCCAGCATTTT	CAWSVPGQGRQPQHF
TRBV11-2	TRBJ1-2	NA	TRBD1	TGTGCCAGCACCAAAGGCGTCGGGACAGGGGCTAACTATGGCTACACCTTC	CASTKGVGTGANYGYTF
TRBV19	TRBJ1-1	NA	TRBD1	TGTGCCAGTAGTCTTCTACCGGGACAGACGAACACTGAAGCTTTCTTT	CASSLLPGQTNTEAFF
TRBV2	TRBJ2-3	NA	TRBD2	TGTGCCAGCAGTGTGGAGCGCGGGGGGCTTACCACAGATACGCAGTATTTT	CASSVERGGLTTDTQYF
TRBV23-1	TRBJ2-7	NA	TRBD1	TGCGCCAGCAGTCCCCTCGACAGGGCAGATGAGCAGTACTTC	CASSPLDRADEQYF
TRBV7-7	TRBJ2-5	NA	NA	TGTGCTAGCAGCTTAGACGGGGGTGGAGACGAGACCCAGTACTTC	CASSLDGGGDETQYF
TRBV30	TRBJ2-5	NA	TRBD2	TGTGCCTGGAGTCCAAACTACCTGGGGGGGGTAGAGACCCAGTACTTC	CAWSPNYLGGVETQYF
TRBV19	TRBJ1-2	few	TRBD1	TGTGCCAGTTGGGACAGGGGGCGAGCTGGCTACACCTTC	CASWDRGRAGYTF
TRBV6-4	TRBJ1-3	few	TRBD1	TGTGCCAGCATGGGACAGGGCATTTCAGGAAACACCATATATTTT	CASMGQGISGNTIYF
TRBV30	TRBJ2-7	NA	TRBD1	TGTGCCTTATACAGGGGCCCGGGCGAGCAGTACTTC	CALYRGPGEQYF